This T cell receptor (beta chain) was observed in a study of OX40 agonist ivuxolimab in advanced cancers. Turning to the study itself: Allowance was made for prior anti-PD-1, anti-PD-L1 or anti-CTLA-4 therapy, and about 37% had some. Study conclusions and caveats: The CD4+ and CD8+ T cells in the blood had expanded clonally by week 6 at 0.1 to 3.0 mg/kg.

Sequencing used immunoSEQ multiplex PCR; TCRdb keeps in-frame clones, though not all of them. The table has some 50,000 clones, about 76% seen once. With regard to this clone: The target antigen is unknown.

V trimming: 2 bases; J trimming: 6 bases; junction bases outside the gene matches: 5. CDR1 is PRHDT, CDR2 FYEKMQ, per germline (reference sequence). This CDR3 region has 15 residues. Peripheral blood came from all dose cohorts at three timepoints. The clonotype originates from an adult with an advanced solid tumor such as melanoma, head and neck, liver or kidney cancer. Sequencing used CD4+ or CD8+ T cells sorted from blood, obtained in a trial of the OX40 agonist ivuxolimab. This sequence joins TRBV13 and TRBJ2-1; 9 bases are shared with TRBD2. The CDR3 region has the DNA TGTGCCAGCAGCTTACCGGGACTAGCTTTCAATGAGCAGTTCTTC. Protein sequence: CASSLPGLAFNEQFF.